This T cell receptor (beta chain) was identified during a study of identical twins. Unique molecular identifiers were present on the cDNA, which also gained a universal primer site by template switching. Each CDR3 protein is one row after TCRdb ran MiXCR on the 5' RACE reads. In the table there are under 250,000 distinct CDR3 sequences, about 12% of which are singletons. This clonotype was seen a handful of times. The antigen is unknown. Whole-study findings and limits: Abundant beta clonotypes from cord blood had fewer insertions, unlike memory repertoires, which showed none. Sequences that were beta out-of-frame showed weaker excess twin sharing.

The germline V gene has CDR1 SGHTA and CDR2 FQGNSA. The V end lost 2 bases, the J end lost 0 bases, and 14 bases lay between the germline ends. CDR3 length: 16 residues. These sequences were also reported in another study, on yellow fever vaccine responses in identical twins.

V usage is TRBV7-2 and J usage is TRBJ2-7; D may be TRBD1 or TRBD2 (5 bases each). The source material was memory (CD45RO+) T cells sorted from blood. This receptor was identified in a woman younger than 35 in good health. The CDR3 spells CASSLKRDRSSYEQYF. Here the CDR3 DNA reads TGTGCCAGCAGCTTAAAACGGGACCGGAGCTCCTACGAGCAGTACTTC.